The clone carrying this T cell receptor beta chain was seen a handful of times. This entry is derived from a study of blood T cell repertoires in COVID-19. V was clipped by 6 bases and J by 5 bases; unmatched bases: 9. This CDR3 is built from 15 residues. Germline V gives CDR1 MNHNY, CDR2 SVGAGI (reference sequence). Data came from immunoSEQ multiplex PCR; TCRdb stores just in-frame clones and leaves some out. There are 200,000 to 250,000 clones in the sample; 65% to 90% occur only once, and 3.8% lies in the top ten. The source material was PBMCs or T cells enriched from blood (not recorded which). The chain employs TRBV6-6 and TRBJ2-5; 10 bases line up with TRBD1. The TCR originated in a woman between 40 and 55 years old with acute COVID-19. CDR3 DNA sequence: TGTGCCAGCAGGAGGGGACAGGGGTCAGTGGAGACCCAGTACTTC. This encodes CASRRGQGSVETQYF.